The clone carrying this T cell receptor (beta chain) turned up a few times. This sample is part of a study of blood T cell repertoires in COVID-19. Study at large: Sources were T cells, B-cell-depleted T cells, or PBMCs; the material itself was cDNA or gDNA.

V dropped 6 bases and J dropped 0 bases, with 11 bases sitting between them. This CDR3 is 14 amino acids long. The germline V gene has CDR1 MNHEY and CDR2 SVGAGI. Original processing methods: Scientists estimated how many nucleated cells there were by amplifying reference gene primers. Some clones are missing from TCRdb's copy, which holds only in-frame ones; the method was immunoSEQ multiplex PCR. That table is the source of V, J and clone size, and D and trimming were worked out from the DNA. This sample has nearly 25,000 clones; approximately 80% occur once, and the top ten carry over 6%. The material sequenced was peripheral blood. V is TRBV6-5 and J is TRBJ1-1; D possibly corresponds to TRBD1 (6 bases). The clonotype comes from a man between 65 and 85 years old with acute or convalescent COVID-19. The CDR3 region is CASSLGAMNTEAFF. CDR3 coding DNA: TGTGCCAGCAGCTTGGGGGCTATGAACACTGAAGCTTTCTTT.